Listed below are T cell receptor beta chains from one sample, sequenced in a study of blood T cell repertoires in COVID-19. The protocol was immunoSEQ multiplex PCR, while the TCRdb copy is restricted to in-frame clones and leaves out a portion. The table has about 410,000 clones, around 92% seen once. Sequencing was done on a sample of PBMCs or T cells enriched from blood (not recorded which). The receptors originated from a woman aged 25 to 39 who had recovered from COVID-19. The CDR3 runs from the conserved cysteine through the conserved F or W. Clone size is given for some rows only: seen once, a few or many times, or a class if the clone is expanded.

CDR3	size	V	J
CASSPRQGTGRGYTF	.	TRBV6-5	TRBJ1-2
CASSLDQGGGELFF	.	TRBV5-1	TRBJ2-2
CASSVDILETQYF	.	TRBV9	TRBJ2-5
CASSADRASSGNTIYF	.	TRBV9	TRBJ1-3
CASHVAETDTQYF	once	TRBV6-5	TRBJ2-3
CASSLGTGQANQPQHF	.	TRBV7-9	TRBJ1-5
CASSLVGLAGRKGSQYF	.	TRBV28	TRBJ2-5
CASSLLARGYGYTF	.	TRBV5-5	TRBJ1-2
CASSVEPIYSGNTIYF	.	TRBV5-1	TRBJ1-3
CASSPGTNGYTF	.	TRBV18	TRBJ1-2
CASSWGGTGREQYF	.	TRBV13	TRBJ2-7
CASSYVGDSPLHF	.	TRBV6-2/TRBV6-3	TRBJ1-6
CASSLYPRGTNSGANVLTF	.	TRBV7-3	TRBJ2-6
CASSYGREREKLFF	.	TRBV19	TRBJ1-4
CATSRAGQASHEQYF	.	TRBV15	TRBJ2-7
CASSLGGGQEAFF	.	TRBV5-1	TRBJ1-1
CASSPDISYNEQFF	.	TRBV6-5	TRBJ2-1
CASSLEFILGGTENTEAFF	.	TRBV5-6	TRBJ1-1
CASSQEGALHSPLHF	.	TRBV3-1/TRBV3-2	TRBJ1-6
CASSLEGGGEQYF	once	TRBV5-1	TRBJ2-7
CSVIVDSSYNEQFF	few	TRBV29-1	TRBJ2-1
CASSQQGDSYEQYF	.	TRBV9	TRBJ2-7
CASSGDWTFPNEQFF	.	TRBV6-5	TRBJ2-1
CASSFLGSGYTF	.	TRBV28	TRBJ1-2
CASSQEQGWTEAFF	.	TRBV4-3	TRBJ1-1
CASSLTGGGREQYF	.	TRBV7-2	TRBJ2-7
CASSDGQGFYEQYF	.	TRBV6-4	TRBJ2-7
CASSGDSLNTEAFF	.	TRBV6-5	TRBJ1-1
CASTLGTTGYGYTF	.	TRBV6-5	TRBJ1-2
CASSYEAGGGTDTQYF	.	TRBV5-4	TRBJ2-3
CASRTGNTGELFF	.	TRBV6-1	TRBJ2-2
CASSLVTGNQPQHF	.	TRBV28	TRBJ1-5
CASSPHIAGGSTDTQYF	.	TRBV7-2	TRBJ2-3
CASRFGQASNQPQHF	once	TRBV2	TRBJ1-5
CAYDRGGTGELFF	.	TRBV30	TRBJ2-2
CAISESRGRGDTQYF	.	TRBV10-3	TRBJ2-3
CATGATNSPLHF	.	TRBV27	TRBJ1-6
CASSVDWTSYEQYF	.	TRBV9	TRBJ2-7
CASSLTGAGELFF	.	TRBV7-2	TRBJ2-2
CASRLTDRGEGSPLHF	.	TRBV6-6	TRBJ1-6
CATSGSGRYEQFF	.	TRBV24-1	TRBJ2-1
CASSLDNGWDRVAFF	.	TRBV11-2	TRBJ1-1
CASSDDSSGANVLTF	.	TRBV7-8	TRBJ2-6
CASSLETGPHNEQFF	.	TRBV7-6	TRBJ2-1
CASSPVGGHGLAVDKNIQYF	.	TRBV18	TRBJ2-4
CASSQEGRGKDTEAFF	.	TRBV14	TRBJ1-1
CASSPTVSRTGGNTIYF	.	TRBV18	TRBJ1-3
CASSVGAGRSRSYEQYF	.	TRBV9	TRBJ2-7
CSCGAGGRAGSYNEQFF	.	TRBV29-1	TRBJ2-1
CASSGNRDGQPQHF	once	TRBV10-1	TRBJ1-5
CAWSVRRLAGVGEQYF	.	TRBV30	TRBJ2-7
CASSLSTSGYNEQFF	.	TRBV5-4	TRBJ2-1
CASSQTLRQVSSYEQYF	.	TRBV4-1	TRBJ2-7
CASSMRAEPLPSSPLHF	.	TRBV19	TRBJ1-6
CASSLDRGRWGYTF	.	TRBV27	TRBJ1-2
CASITFSGSLTGELFF	.	TRBV19	TRBJ2-2
CASSIEGSQPQHF	.	TRBV19	TRBJ1-5
CASSPGQVERYTF	.	TRBV4-1	TRBJ1-2
CASSYETISANTEAFF	.	TRBV6-5	TRBJ1-1